This T cell receptor beta chain was sequenced during a study of blood T cell repertoires in COVID-19. As for the study in general: The United States, Italy and Spain supplied acute and convalescent COVID-19 samples.

Assay: immunoSEQ multiplex PCR; the TCRdb copy retains only in-frame clones and omits some. Counted here are around 290,000 clones, 88% occurring once; the ten biggest clones make up approximately 2%. CDR1 and CDR2 from the germline V gene are MDHEN and SYDVKM. The V end lost 4 bases, the J end lost 7 bases, and 14 bases lay between the germline ends. This CDR3 spans 14 amino acids. The sequencing sample was made of PBMCs or T cells enriched from blood (not recorded which). The TCR comes from a woman in her sixties in a cohort exposed to, infected with or recovered from COVID-19 (not recorded which). V and J are TRBV28 and TRBJ1-5, with D uncertain. CDR3 region: CASSSGRAVQPQHF. CDR3 coding DNA: TGTGCCAGCAGTTCCGGACGAGCGGTCCAGCCCCAGCATTTT.